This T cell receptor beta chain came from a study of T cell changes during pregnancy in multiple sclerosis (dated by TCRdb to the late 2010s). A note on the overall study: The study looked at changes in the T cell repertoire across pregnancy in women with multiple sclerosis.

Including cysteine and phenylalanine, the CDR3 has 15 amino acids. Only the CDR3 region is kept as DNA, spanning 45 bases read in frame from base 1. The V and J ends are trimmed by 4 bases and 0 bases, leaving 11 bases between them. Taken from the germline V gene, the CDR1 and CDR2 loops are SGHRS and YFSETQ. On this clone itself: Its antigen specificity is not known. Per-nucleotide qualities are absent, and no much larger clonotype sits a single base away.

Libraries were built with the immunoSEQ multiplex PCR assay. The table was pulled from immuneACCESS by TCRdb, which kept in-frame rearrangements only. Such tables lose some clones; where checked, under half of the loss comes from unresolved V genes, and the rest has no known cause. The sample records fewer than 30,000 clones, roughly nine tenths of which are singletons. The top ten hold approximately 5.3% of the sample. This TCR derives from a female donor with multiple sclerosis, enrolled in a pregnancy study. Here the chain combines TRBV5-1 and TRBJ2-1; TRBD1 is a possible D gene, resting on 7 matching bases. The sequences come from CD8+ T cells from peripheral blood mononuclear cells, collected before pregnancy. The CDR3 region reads CASSPGGSSYNEQFF. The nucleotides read TGCGCCAGCAGCCCAGGGGGGAGCTCCTACAATGAGCAGTTCTTC.